This T cell receptor beta chain was recorded in a study of cytomegalovirus exposure and HLA in healthy donors. Study conclusions and caveats: TRBV6-2, TRBV6-3 and other indistinguishable V segments were excluded.

In the PCR, 60 Vbeta and 13 Jbeta primers were used. Using immunoSEQ multiplex PCR, the repertoire was profiled, and TCRdb retains in-frame clones only, with some absent. Here the sample spans around 140,000 clones, around two thirds being singletons. Points on this clone: Its antigen is still unknown.

This CDR3 is 14 amino acids long. V shed 1 base and J shed 3 bases, with 9 bases lying between them. CDR1 SGHTA and CDR2 FQGNSA come from the germline V gene. Donors showed nominal health when sampled, although they likely had unrecorded immune exposures. The sequence came from a woman aged 40 to 50 in good health and CMV-seronegative. The sequencing sample was made of PBMCs. The rearrangement links TRBV7-2 to TRBJ1-2, with unresolved D. The CDR3 reads CASSLVKRDYGYTF. CDR3 nucleotide sequence: TGTGCCAGCAGCTTAGTTAAGAGAGACTATGGCTACACCTTC.